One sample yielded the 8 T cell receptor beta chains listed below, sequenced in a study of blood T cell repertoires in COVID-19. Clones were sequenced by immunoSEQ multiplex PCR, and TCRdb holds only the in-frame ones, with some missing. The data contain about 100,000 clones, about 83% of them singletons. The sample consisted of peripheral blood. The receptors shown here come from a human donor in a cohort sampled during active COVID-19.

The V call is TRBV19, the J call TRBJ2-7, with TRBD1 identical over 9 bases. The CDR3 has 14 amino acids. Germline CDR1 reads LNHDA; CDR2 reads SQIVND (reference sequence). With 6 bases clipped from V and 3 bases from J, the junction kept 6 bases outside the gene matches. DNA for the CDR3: TGTGCCAGTAGCTCCGGGACAGGGATCTACGAGCAGTACTTC. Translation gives CASSSGTGIYEQYF.

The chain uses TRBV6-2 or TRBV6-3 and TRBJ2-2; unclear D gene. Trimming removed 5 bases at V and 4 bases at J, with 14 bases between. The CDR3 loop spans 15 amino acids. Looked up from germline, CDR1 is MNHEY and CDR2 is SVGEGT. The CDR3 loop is CASSKPRLTTGELFF. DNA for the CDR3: TGTGCCAGCAGTAAGCCCCGACTGACCACCGGGGAGCTGTTTTTT.

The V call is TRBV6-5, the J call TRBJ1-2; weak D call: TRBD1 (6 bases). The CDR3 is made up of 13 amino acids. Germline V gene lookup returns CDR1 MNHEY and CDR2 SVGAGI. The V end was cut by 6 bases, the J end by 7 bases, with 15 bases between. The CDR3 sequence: CASRNGQNLGYTF. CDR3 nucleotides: TGTGCCAGCAGGAATGGACAGAATCTTGGCTACACCTTC.

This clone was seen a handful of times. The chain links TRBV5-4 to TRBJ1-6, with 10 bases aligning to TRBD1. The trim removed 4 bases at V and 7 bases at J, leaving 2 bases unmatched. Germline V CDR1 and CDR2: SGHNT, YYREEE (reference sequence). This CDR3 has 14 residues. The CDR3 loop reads CASSMGQGNSPLHF. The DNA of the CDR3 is TGTGCCAGCAGCATGGGACAGGGGAATTCACCCCTCCACTTT.

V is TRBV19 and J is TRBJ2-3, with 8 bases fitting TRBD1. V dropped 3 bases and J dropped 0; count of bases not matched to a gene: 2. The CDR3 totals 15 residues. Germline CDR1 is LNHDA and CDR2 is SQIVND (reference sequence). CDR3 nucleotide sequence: TGTGCCAGTAGTATCCGGACAGGGAGCACAGATACGCAGTATTTT. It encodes CASSIRTGSTDTQYF.

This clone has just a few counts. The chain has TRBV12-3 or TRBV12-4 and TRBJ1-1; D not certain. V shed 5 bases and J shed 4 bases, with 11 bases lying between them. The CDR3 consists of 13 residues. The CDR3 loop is CASSPELGTEAFF. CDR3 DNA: TGTGCCAGCAGTCCTGAACTCGGCACTGAAGCTTTCTTT.

CDR3 nucleotides: TGTGCCAGTAGTCCACGGACAGTCTTCGCCCCACACTCTGGAAACACCATATATTTT. Translated, it gives CASSPRTVFAPHSGNTIYF. V and J are TRBV19 and TRBJ1-3; the D gene is possibly TRBD1 (6 bases). Germline V gene lookup returns CDR1 LNHDA and CDR2 SQIVND (reference sequence). This CDR3 spans 19 amino acids. V lost 5 bases to trimming and J lost 0 bases, with 23 bases between them.

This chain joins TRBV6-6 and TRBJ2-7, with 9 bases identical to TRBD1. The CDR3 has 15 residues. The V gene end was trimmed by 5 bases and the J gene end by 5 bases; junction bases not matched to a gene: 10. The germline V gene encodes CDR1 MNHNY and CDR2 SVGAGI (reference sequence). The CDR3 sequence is CASSIPGTGLDEQYF. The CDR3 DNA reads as TGTGCCAGCAGTATTCCCGGGACAGGGTTGGACGAGCAGTACTTC.